This T cell receptor beta chain was observed in a study of blood T cell repertoires in COVID-19. For the study at large: COVID-19 samples from acute and convalescent phases originated in the United States, Italy and Spain.

V gave up 5 bases and J gave up 0 bases, with 9 bases separating them. In germline, CDR1 is KGHDR, CDR2 SFDVKD. The CDR3 is 15 amino acids. In the authors' workflow: Cell counts per sample came from amplifying reference gene primers. Clones were read by immunoSEQ multiplex PCR, and TCRdb kept only the in-frame ones, dropping some. That table furnishes V, J and clone size, whereas the DNA furnished D and trimming. Among around 460,000 clones listed, approximately 90% were seen once. The chain links TRBV24-1 to TRBJ2-2; possibly TRBD1 for D (6 bases). The sequenced sample consisted of peripheral blood. This TCR was sampled from a man younger than 35 with COVID-19, enrolled during active disease. CDR3 in DNA: TGTGCCACCAGTGGAACAGGGTCGAACACCGGGGAGCTGTTTTTT. Residues: CATSGTGSNTGELFF.